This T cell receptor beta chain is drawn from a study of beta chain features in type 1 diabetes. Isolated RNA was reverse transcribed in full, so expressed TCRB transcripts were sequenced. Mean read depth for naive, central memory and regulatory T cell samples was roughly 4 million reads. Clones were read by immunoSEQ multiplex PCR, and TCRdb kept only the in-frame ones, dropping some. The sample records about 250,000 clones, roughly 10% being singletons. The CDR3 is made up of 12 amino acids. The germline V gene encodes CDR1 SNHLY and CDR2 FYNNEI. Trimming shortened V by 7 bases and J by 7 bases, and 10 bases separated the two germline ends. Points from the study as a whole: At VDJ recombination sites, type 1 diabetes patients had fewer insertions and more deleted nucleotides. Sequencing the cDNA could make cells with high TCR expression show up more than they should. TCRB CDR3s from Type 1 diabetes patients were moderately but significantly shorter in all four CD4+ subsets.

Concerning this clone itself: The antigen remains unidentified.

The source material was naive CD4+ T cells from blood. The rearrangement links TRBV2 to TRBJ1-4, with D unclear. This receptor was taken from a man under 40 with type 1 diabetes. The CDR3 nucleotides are TGTGCCAGCAAAGCCCCTGGTGAAAAACTGTTTTTT. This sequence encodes CASKAPGEKLFF.